The entry below gives a single T cell receptor (beta chain) sequence along with its context. Its target is not known. This sample stems from a study of T and B cells in COVID-19 patients. Across the whole study: In the active-infection cohort, about 90% of the roughly 20 patients had comorbidities linked to unfavorable COVID-19 outcome.

TRB rearrangements were amplified by multiplex PCR with BIOMED2 TRB-A/B primers. One entry per CDR3 protein, called by TCRdb with MiXCR from the multiplex PCR reads. The data hold 2,000 to 2,500 distinct CDR3 sequences, with under 30% observed a single time. Blood genomic DNA input for TRB amplification was 250-500 ng. General study points: Symptomatic-phase blood samples from mildly ill patients and early samples from severe cases were scarce.

The receptor was derived from a human donor with active COVID-19. Sequencing was carried out using blood.

CDR3 DNA: TGTGCCAGCAGCTTAGACAGGGCGGAGACCCAGTACTTC. Translated: CASSLDRAETQYF. The genes are TRBV5-4 and TRBJ2-5; 7 bases match TRBD1. Germline V gives CDR1 SGHNT, CDR2 YYREEE (reference sequence). V gave up 2 bases and J gave up 5 bases; unmatched junction bases: 3. This CDR3 spans 13 amino acids.